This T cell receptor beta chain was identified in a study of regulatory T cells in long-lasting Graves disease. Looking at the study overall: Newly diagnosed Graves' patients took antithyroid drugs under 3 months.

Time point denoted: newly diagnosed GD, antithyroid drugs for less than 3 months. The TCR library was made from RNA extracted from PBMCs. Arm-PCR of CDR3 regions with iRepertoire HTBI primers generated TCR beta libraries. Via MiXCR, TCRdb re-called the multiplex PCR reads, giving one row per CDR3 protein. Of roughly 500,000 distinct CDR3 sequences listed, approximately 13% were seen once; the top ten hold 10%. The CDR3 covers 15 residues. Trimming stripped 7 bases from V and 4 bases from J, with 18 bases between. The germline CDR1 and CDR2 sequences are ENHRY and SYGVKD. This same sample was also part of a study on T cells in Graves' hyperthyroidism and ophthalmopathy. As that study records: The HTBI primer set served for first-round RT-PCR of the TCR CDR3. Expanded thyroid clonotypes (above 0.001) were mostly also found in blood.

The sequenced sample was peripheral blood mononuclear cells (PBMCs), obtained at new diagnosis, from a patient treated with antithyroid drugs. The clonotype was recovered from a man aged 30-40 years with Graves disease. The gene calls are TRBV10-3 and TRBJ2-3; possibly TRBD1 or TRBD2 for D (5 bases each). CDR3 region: CAITGEGPEADTQYF. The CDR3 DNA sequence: TGTGCCATCACTGGAGAGGGGCCGGAGGCAGATACGCAGTATTTT.